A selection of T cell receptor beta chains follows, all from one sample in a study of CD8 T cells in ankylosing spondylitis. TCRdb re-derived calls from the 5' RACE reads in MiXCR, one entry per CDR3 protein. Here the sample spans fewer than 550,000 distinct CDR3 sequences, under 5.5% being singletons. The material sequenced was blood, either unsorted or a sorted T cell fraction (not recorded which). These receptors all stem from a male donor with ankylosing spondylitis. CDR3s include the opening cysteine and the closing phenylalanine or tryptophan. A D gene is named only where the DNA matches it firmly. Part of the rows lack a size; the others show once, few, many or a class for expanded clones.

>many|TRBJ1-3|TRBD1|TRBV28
TGTGCCAGCAGCTCCGGGACAGGGGAGGTCCGGAACACCATATATTTT
CASSSGTGEVRNTIYF
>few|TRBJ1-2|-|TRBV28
TGTGCCAGCAGTTTGAGTGGAGGCCTCAGCTATGGCTACACCTTC
CASSLSGGLSYGYTF
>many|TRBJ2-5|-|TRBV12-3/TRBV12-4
TGTGCCAGCAGTTTGTGGGCGGACCAAGAGACCCAGTACTTC
CASSLWADQETQYF
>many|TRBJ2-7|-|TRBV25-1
TGTGCCAGCAGTGAATCCAGGTCAGCATACTACGAGCAGTACTTC
CASSESRSAYYEQYF
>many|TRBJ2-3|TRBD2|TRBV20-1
TGCAGTGCTAGTGGGCTTCTAGCGGGTTACACAGATACGCAGTATTTT
CSASGLLAGYTDTQYF
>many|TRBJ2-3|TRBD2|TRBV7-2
TGTGCCAGCAGCTTACTAGCGGGGCTTTCAGATACGCAGTATTTT
CASSLLAGLSDTQYF
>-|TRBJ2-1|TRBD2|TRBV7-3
TGTGCCAGCAGCTTATTGGGACTAGCGGGGGACAATGAGCAGTTCTTC
CASSLLGLAGDNEQFF
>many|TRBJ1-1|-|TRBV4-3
TGCGCCAGCAGCCAAGAGGTAGGGGAAGCTTTCTTT
CASSQEVGEAFF
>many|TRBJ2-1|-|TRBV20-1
TGCAGTGCTAGAGTTCAGGGTTCCTACAATGAGCAGTTCTTC
CSARVQGSYNEQFF
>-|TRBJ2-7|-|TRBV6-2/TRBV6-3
TGTGCCAGACAGGATGCCTACGAGCAGTACTTC
CARQDAYEQYF
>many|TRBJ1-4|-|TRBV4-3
TGCGCCAGCAGCCCAAGGGTCCGGGCAACTAATGAAAAACTGTTTTTT
CASSPRVRATNEKLFF
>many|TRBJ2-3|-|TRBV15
TGTGCCACCAGCAGAGGCGGGACCACAGATACGCAGTATTTT
CATSRGGTTDTQYF